A single TCR beta chain is shown here with its context. Its antigen remains unknown. Arm-PCR with iRepertoire HTBI primers amplified the CDR3 regions for these TCR beta libraries. MiXCR was run by TCRdb on the multiplex PCR reads, yielding one entry per CDR3 protein. The top ten clones hold roughly 8.9% of a sample with roughly 520,000 distinct CDR3 sequences, 9.5% to 15% of them seen once. Time point defined: newly diagnosed GD, antithyroid drugs for less than 3 months. The authors made the TCR library using RNA they extracted from PBMCs. The source of the sample is a study of regulatory T cells in long-lasting Graves disease. Overall study: Newly diagnosed Graves' patients took antithyroid drugs under 3 months.

Study conclusions and caveats: Reduced TCR diversity was observed in persistent Graves' patients versus newly diagnosed patients. In persistent patients, shared public clonotypes (around 2,500) outnumbered those in new patients (nearly 1,000).

The CDR3 loop spans 17 amino acids. Germline loops: CDR1 MDHEN, CDR2 SYDVKM. Trimming cost V 6 bases and J 0 bases, with 18 bases left between them. These same records also appear under a second study, on T cells in Graves' hyperthyroidism and ophthalmopathy.

V usage is TRBV28 and J usage is TRBJ1-3; possible D gene TRBD1, 5 bases. This material consisted of peripheral blood mononuclear cells (PBMCs), taken at new diagnosis, from a patient treated with antithyroid drugs. The clonotype comes from a woman in her thirties with Graves disease. The CDR3 DNA reads as TGTGCCAGCAGCTCCCAGGTCGGGGCGGTCTCTGGAAACACCATATATTTT. This translates into CASSSQVGAVSGNTIYF. The variable domain in full, with the rest retrieved from reference TRBV28 and TRBJ1-3, is DVKVTQSSRYLVKRTGEKVFLECVQDMDHENMFWYRQDPGLGLRLIYFSYDVKMKEKGDIPEGYSVSREKKERFSLILESASTNQTSMYLCASSSQVGAVSGNTIYFGEGSWLTVV.